The text below deals with one T cell receptor (beta chain). No antigen is known for it. The sample comes from a study of monozygotic twins with inflammatory bowel disease. Overall study results and limits: IBD patients exhibited fewer clonotypes shared with other individuals than healthy twins, particularly with disease activity. Different T cell subtypes could not be distinguished.

This CDR3 region has 15 residues. CDR1 and CDR2 from the germline V gene are MDHEN and SYDVKM. It was roughly 3,500 ng of total RNA that each TCR library used. TCRdb reprocessed the 5' RACE reads and stores each CDR3 protein as one record, lacking DNA. The record lists 210,000 or so distinct CDR3 sequences, of which the ten most abundant hold roughly 7.1%. The V call is TRBV28, the J call TRBJ2-7; without DNA, the TCRdb call of TRBD2 cannot be checked. This sequence was found in a human donor with ulcerative colitis or Crohn's disease, or a healthy co-twin of an affected twin (not recorded which). Sequenced sample: blood. The CDR3 spells CASSLLAGGQNEQYF.